This is a list of T cell receptor beta chains from one sample in a study of OX40 agonist ivuxolimab in advanced cancers. Produced via immunoSEQ multiplex PCR; TCRdb's table is partial and in-frame only. Among around 20,000 clones listed, around 69% were seen once. The starting material was CD4+ or CD8+ T cells sorted from blood, obtained in a trial of the OX40 agonist ivuxolimab. The receptor source for this set is an adult with an advanced solid tumor such as melanoma, head and neck, liver or kidney cancer. Each CDR3 is given with its conserved first and last residue. A D gene is named only where the DNA matches it firmly. Clone sizes are given selectively: once, few, many, or a class where the clone is expanded.

>TRBJ2-7|TRBV30|NA|12|NA
TGTGCCTGGAGTTTAGGCGTCTACGAGCAGTACTTC
CAWSLGVYEQYF
>TRBJ1-1|TRBV27|TRBD1|15|NA
TGTGCCAGCAGTTTTGTGGGACAGCGGAACACTGAAGCTTTCTTT
CASSFVGQRNTEAFF
>TRBJ1-4|TRBV6-5|NA|15|NA
TGTGCCAGCAGTGCCTCCGGAAGGGGGAATGAAAAACTGTTTTTT
CASSASGRGNEKLFF
>TRBJ2-2|TRBV6-5|NA|14|few
TGTGCCAGCAGACAGGACAGTGACACCGGGGAGCTGTTTTTT
CASRQDSDTGELFF
>TRBJ1-1|TRBV12-5|TRBD1|19|NA
TGTGCTAGTGGTTTGGTCCGGACAGGCTCCGATGGGTTGAACACTGAAGCTTTCTTT
CASGLVRTGSDGLNTEAFF
>TRBJ2-3|TRBV5-1|NA|15|NA
TGCGCCAGCAGCTTGGCCAGTGAGAGCACAGATACGCAGTATTTT
CASSLASESTDTQYF
>TRBJ1-1|TRBV30|NA|13|NA
TGTGCCTGGAGCGCCTGGGGAGGGACTGAAGCTTTCTTT
CAWSAWGGTEAFF
>TRBJ2-7|TRBV5-1|NA|14|medium-sized
TGCGCCAGCAGCTTGTTCGACAGACCCTACGAGCAGTACTTC
CASSLFDRPYEQYF
>TRBJ2-7|TRBV28|NA|12|NA
TGTGCCTCACGGACGGGGTGGAGGGAGCAGTACTTC
CASRTGWREQYF
>TRBJ2-5|TRBV28|NA|13|NA
TGTGCCAGCAGTCACCGGGTCCAAGAGACCCAGTACTTC
CASSHRVQETQYF
>TRBJ2-1|TRBV11-3|TRBD2|16|NA
TGTGCCAGCAGCTCGGGACTAGCGGGCCCCTACAATGAGCAGTTCTTC
CASSSGLAGPYNEQFF
>TRBJ2-7|TRBV9|NA|13|once
TGTGCCAGCAGCGGGACGGAGAGCTACGAGCAGTACTTC
CASSGTESYEQYF
>TRBJ2-5|TRBV11-2|TRBD2|14|NA
TGTGCCAGCAGCTCGGGAGGGTCTGAGAGGAGCGGGCACTTC
CASSSGGSERSGHF
>TRBJ1-2|TRBV7-8|TRBD1|15|NA
TGTGCCAGCAGCAATCGACAGGGAACTAACTATGGCTACACCTTC
CASSNRQGTNYGYTF
>TRBJ2-1|TRBV15|NA|16|NA
TGTGCCACCAGCAGAAGGAAACAGGTGCCTTACAATGAGCAGTTCTTC
CATSRRKQVPYNEQFF
>TRBJ1-3|TRBV9|NA|15|NA
TGTGCCAGCAGCCCTAATTTGGGGCCCGGAAACACCATATATTTT
CASSPNLGPGNTIYF
>TRBJ2-7|TRBV6-1|TRBD1|14|NA
TGTGCCAGCAGCCAGGGGGTCAGGACCTACGAGCAGTACTTC
CASSQGVRTYEQYF
>TRBJ1-5|TRBV7-8|NA|17|NA
TGTGCCAGCAGCTTAAGACCCGGCCACCAAAGCAATCAGCCCCAGCATTTT
CASSLRPGHQSNQPQHF
>TRBJ2-1|TRBV15|TRBD2|13|NA
TGTGCCACCAGTAGCGGGAGCGGGGATGAGCAGTTCTTC
CATSSGSGDEQFF
>TRBJ1-4|TRBV2|TRBD1|14|NA
TGTGCCAGCAGTGAGACAGGGGGCTATGAAAAACTGTTTTTT
CASSETGGYEKLFF
>TRBJ2-7|TRBV11-2|NA|12|NA
TGTGCCAGCAGCTTAAGCTCCTACGAGCAGTACTTC
CASSLSSYEQYF
>TRBJ1-1|TRBV19|NA|15|once
TGTGCCAGTAGTATCTGGGGGGCAGGGGCCACTGAAGCTTTCTTT
CASSIWGAGATEAFF
>TRBJ1-1|TRBV6-5|TRBD1|14|NA
TGTGCCAGCAGTTACAGGACAGGCGGTGGTGAAGCTTTCTTT
CASSYRTGGGEAFF
>TRBJ2-7|TRBV5-6|NA|12|NA
TGTGCCAGCAGTCAAACGTCCTACGAGCAGTACTTC
CASSQTSYEQYF
>TRBJ1-4|TRBV2|NA|11|few
TGTGCCAGCAGCACGGATGAAAAACTGTTTTTT
CASSTDEKLFF
>TRBJ1-5|TRBV10-3|NA|14|once
TGTGCCATCAGTGGTGACCCGTCCGATCAGCCCCAGCATTTT
CAISGDPSDQPQHF
>TRBJ2-7|TRBV28|TRBD2|16|NA
TGTGCCAGCAGTTTAGGGGGGACTAGCGGGAGGGACGAGCAGTACTTC
CASSLGGTSGRDEQYF
>TRBJ1-5|TRBV4-1|NA|14|NA
TGCGCCAGCAGCCAAGATGCAGAGAATCAGCCCCAGCATTTT
CASSQDAENQPQHF
>TRBJ2-7|TRBV28|NA|12|NA
TGTGCCAGCAGTTTTCAGGGGTACGAGCAGTACTTC
CASSFQGYEQYF
>TRBJ2-2|TRBV28|TRBD2|19|few
TGTGCCGCAGCACCGAGTACATTTCATAAAGCGGGAGGCACCGGGGAGCTGTTTTTT
CAAAPSTFHKAGGTGELFF
>TRBJ2-7|TRBV6-6|TRBD2|14|few
TGTGCCAGCAGTTACTCGGGGGGGAACTACGAGCAGTACTTC
CASSYSGGNYEQYF